The clone carrying this T cell receptor beta chain is categorized as medium-sized. This sample is part of a study of blood T cell dynamics during melanoma immunotherapy. The CDR3 runs 13 residues. The V end lost 2 bases, the J end lost 9 bases, and 11 bases lay between the germline ends. Per the germline V gene, CDR1 is MNHEY and CDR2 is SVGAGI. The method was immunoSEQ multiplex PCR; TCRdb's version includes in-frame clones alone and lacks a portion of them. The sample carries approximately 14,000 clones, roughly nine tenths recorded once. Stated time point: week 3, after first cycle of checkpoint inhibitor.

V usage is TRBV6-5 and J usage is TRBJ1-5; D unresolved. Sample: blood, taken from a patient treated with checkpoint blockade. The sequence was obtained from a human donor with melanoma. The CDR3 loop reads CASSYGKYRPQHF. The CDR3, as DNA: TGTGCCAGCAGTTACGGAAAATACAGGCCCCAGCATTTT.